Listed below are T cell receptor beta chains from one sample, sequenced in a study of blood T cell repertoires in COVID-19. Using immunoSEQ multiplex PCR, the repertoire was profiled, and TCRdb retains in-frame clones only, with some absent. This table has over 90,000 clones, about 85% appearing once. The sequencing sample was made of peripheral blood. All receptors derive from a man in his 60s with acute or convalescent COVID-19. Each CDR3 is given with its conserved first and last residue. Each record gives: CDR3 length, V gene, CDR3 protein.

15 | TRBV11-3 | CASSPRGGSYTEAFF
14 | TRBV18 | CASSGRTGEGEKYF
17 | TRBV28 | CASSLWHAGQGASGYTF
14 | TRBV10-1 | CASSESAGSTEAFF
15 | TRBV7-9 | CASSARQGNNSPLHF
22 | TRBV7-3 | CASSLRPTGTATTLGSYNEQFF
17 | TRBV10-3 | CAISESAAGTGSTEAFF
15 | TRBV7-2 | CASSAMTGTNQPQHF
14 | TRBV21-1 | CASSLRDFHREQYF
14 | TRBV5-6 | CASSSRQGGSPLHF
13 | TRBV18 | CASSPTQEGEQFF
16 | TRBV7-9 | CASSLAGQVANYGYTF
13 | TRBV6-2/TRBV6-3 | CASSRDREYEQYF
14 | TRBV6-2/TRBV6-3 | CASSYGGSLYEQYF
15 | TRBV10-3 | CAITPGQGDTGELFF
13 | TRBV10-1 | CASRYDWNTEAFF
17 | TRBV18 | CASSPNVPRDSNSPLHF
15 | TRBV11-2 | CASSPAAGLQETQYF
16 | TRBV6-5 | CASSYNLWGPTYEQYF
13 | TRBV10-1 | CASQRQGADEQYF
13 | TRBV28 | CASEGTAYYGYTF
16 | TRBV5-8 | CASSLVGEGRDNEQFF
18 | TRBV7-6 | CASSLMSGGAYGDNEQFF
16 | TRBV19 | CASSKGRGFFHYGYTF
16 | TRBV7-2 | CASSLRGGGAKDTQYF
15 | TRBV14 | CASSHKMQGWETQYF
13 | TRBV6-5 | CASTAREGYGYTF
16 | TRBV28 | CASSPAGQGASYEQYF
18 | TRBV27 | CASSHTRTSGGRTDTQYF
13 | TRBV12-3/TRBV12-4 | CASSLDSYQPQHF
14 | TRBV3-1/TRBV3-2 | CASNTGGNTDTQYF
14 | TRBV19 | CASSMRGNTGELFF
18 | TRBV19 | CASRRNLWGQGHHSPLHF
14 | TRBV7-9 | CASSLRTENEKLFF
16 | TRBV7-3 | CASSFTTGDSGNTIYF
15 | TRBV3-1/TRBV3-2 | CASSLDTGLGQPQHF
16 | TRBV28 | CASSSGTSGSWNEQFF
12 | TRBV14 | CASSQVRETQYF
16 | TRBV10-3 | CAISGLGQTNTDTQYF
19 | TRBV7-8 | CASSPLEGTVLSSYNEQFF
14 | TRBV18 | CASSPPGAQGSYTF
16 | TRBV18 | CASSPGQGRGTDTQYF
14 | TRBV16 | CASSQSTSSETQYF
14 | TRBV7-8 | CAAGQDSYNSPLHF
15 | TRBV28 | CASSHRGVSNQPQHF
15 | TRBV6-5 | CASSYQGTSGYEQYF
15 | TRBV7-9 | CASSFYGQGANEQYF
13 | TRBV6-5 | CASALSSYNEQFF
14 | TRBV18 | CASSPGLSNTEAFF
12 | TRBV7-9 | CASSPLESGQYF
15 | TRBV10-3 | CAIRDRGDSGNTIYF
19 | TRBV24-1 | CATSDLNVRDRGSYNEQFF
13 | TRBV5-1 | CASSVWTSGEQFF
16 | TRBV3-1/TRBV3-2 | CASSQVGQGPNEKLFF
14 | TRBV28 | CASSSDRGNQPQHF
16 | TRBV2 | CASSEAAISGANVLTF
14 | TRBV27 | CASSSTGAVYGYTF